This T cell receptor beta chain was profiled in a study of blood T cells in healthy people across ages. The authors ran a second PCR of 7 to 11 cycles using a sample-barcoded 5' primer and a J-beta primer mix. TCRdb called the 5' RACE reads again in MiXCR, with one record for every CDR3 protein. The sample has about 1.8 million distinct CDR3 sequences, about 50% seen once. The CDR3 totals 18 residues. Germline loops: CDR1 MDHEN, CDR2 SYDVKM. This receptor was identified in a woman aged 40 to 50 in good health. The specimen was blood. The rearrangement links TRBV28 to TRBJ2-7; 12 bases line up with TRBD2. The J call is uncertain, as TRBJ2-5 better fits the DNA end. The CDR3 nucleotides read TGTGCCAGCAGGGACATCCTACAGACTAGCGGGGGCGGGAAGACCCAGTACTTC. Translation gives CASRDILQTSGGGKTQYF.